The entry below describes one T cell receptor (beta chain). The data were taken from a study of blood T cell repertoires in COVID-19. Background on the study: There were acute and convalescent COVID-19 samples, and they came from the United States, Italy and Spain. Nucleic acid was either cDNA or gDNA, and it came from T cells, B-cell-depleted T cells, or PBMCs.

The V end lost 3 bases, the J end lost 6 bases, and 12 bases lay between the germline ends. CDR1 and CDR2 from the germline V gene are MNHNY and SVGAGI (reference sequence). There are 13 residues in the CDR3. As processed by the authors: Using reference gene primer amplification, nucleated cell counts were estimated. Profiled with immunoSEQ multiplex PCR; TCRdb holds only in-frame clones, not every one. That table is the source of V, J and clone size, and D and trimming were worked out from the DNA. The data hold about 23,000 clones, with around 84% observed a single time. This sequence was found in a woman of 80 years or more with acute or convalescent COVID-19. V is TRBV6-6 and J is TRBJ2-7, with D hard to call. Sequencing was carried out using peripheral blood. CDR3: CASSYDNGGEQYF. CDR3 nucleotides: TGTGCCAGCAGTTATGATAATGGCGGCGAGCAGTACTTC.